The present T cell receptor beta chain was sequenced within a study of blood T cells in healthy people across ages. This clonotype was observed a few times. Its antigen is still unknown. Notes on the study in general: Researchers deemed the diversity estimates from one million T cells underestimates.

Together with a sample-barcoded 5' primer, a J-beta primer mix was included in a second PCR lasting roughly 7 to 11 cycles. A single record per CDR3 protein comes from TCRdb applying MiXCR to the 5' RACE reads. The sample has about 1.6 million distinct CDR3 sequences; roughly a third are singletons. The length of the CDR3 is 16 residues. Germline lookup yields CDR1 LNHNV and CDR2 YYDKDF (reference sequence). The sequenced sample consisted of blood. V and J are TRBV15 and TRBJ2-7; 8 nucleotides agree with TRBD2. The J call may be wrong; the DNA end is better matched by TRBJ2-5. The TCR sequence derives from a woman between 25 and 40 years old in good health. The DNA of the CDR3 is TGTGCCACCAGCAGACCTCCCGGGACTAGTCATAAGACCCAGTACTTC. This translates into CATSRPPGTSHKTQYF.